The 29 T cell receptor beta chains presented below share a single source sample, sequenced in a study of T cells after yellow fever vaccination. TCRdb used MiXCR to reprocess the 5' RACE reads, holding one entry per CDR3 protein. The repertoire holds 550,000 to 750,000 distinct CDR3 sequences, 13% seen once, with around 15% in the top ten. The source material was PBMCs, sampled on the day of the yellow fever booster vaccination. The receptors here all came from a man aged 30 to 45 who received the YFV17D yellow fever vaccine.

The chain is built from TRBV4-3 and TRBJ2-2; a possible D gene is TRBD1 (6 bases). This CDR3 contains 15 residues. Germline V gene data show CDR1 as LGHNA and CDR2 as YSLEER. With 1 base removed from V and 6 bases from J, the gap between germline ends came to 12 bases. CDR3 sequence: CASSQVGARPGELFF. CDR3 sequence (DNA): TGCGCCAGCAGCCAAGTGGGGGCGCGTCCCGGGGAGCTGTTTTTT.

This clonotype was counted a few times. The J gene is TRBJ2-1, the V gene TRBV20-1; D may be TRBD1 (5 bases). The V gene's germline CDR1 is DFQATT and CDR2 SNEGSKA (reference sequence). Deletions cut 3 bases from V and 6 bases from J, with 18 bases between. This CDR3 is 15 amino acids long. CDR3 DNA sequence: TGCAGTGCTAGGCGAGCAGGGCCGCCGGGCAATGAGCAGTTCTTC. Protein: CSARRAGPPGNEQFF.

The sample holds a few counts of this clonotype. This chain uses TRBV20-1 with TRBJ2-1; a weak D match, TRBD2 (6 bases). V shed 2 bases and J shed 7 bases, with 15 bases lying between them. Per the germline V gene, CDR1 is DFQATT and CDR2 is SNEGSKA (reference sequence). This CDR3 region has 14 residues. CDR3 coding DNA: TGCAGTGCTAGATCCGGGAGAAGAGTGAATGAGCAGTTCTTC. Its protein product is CSARSGRRVNEQFF.

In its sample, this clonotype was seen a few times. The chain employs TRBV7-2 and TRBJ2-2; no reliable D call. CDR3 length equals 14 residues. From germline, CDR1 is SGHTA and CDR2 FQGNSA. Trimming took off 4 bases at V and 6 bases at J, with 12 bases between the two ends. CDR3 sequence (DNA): TGTGCCAGCAGCTCCGGCCTAGTGTCCGGGGAGCTGTTTTTT. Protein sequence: CASSSGLVSGELFF.

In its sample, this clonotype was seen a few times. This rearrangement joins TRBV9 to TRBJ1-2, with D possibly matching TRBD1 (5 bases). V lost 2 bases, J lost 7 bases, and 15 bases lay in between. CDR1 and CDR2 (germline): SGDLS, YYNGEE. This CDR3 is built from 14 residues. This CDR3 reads CASSVDQGARGYTF. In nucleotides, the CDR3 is TGTGCCAGCAGCGTCGATCAGGGTGCCCGTGGCTACACCTTC.

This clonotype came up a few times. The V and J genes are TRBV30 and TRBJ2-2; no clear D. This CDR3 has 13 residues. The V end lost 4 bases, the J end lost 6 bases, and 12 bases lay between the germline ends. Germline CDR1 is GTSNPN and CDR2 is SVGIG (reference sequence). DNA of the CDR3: TGTGCCTGGACGATAATGGAGCCCGGGGAGCTGTTTTTT. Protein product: CAWTIMEPGELFF.

The CDR3 sequence: CASSLVSRYEQYF. Written as DNA, the CDR3 is TGCGCCAGCAGCTTGGTTTCCCGCTACGAGCAGTACTTC. The chain carries TRBV5-1 and TRBJ2-7; D is ambiguous. Germline V gene data show CDR1 as SGHRS and CDR2 as YFSETQ. This CDR3 has 13 residues. The V gene lost 0 bases and the J gene lost 3 bases, with 7 bases spanning the gap.

CDR3 sequence: CSASSPVEDTQYF. The DNA for the CDR3 is TGCAGTGCTAGCTCCCCCGTTGAAGATACGCAGTATTTT. The rearrangement uses TRBV20-1 and TRBJ2-3; D not certain. The germline gives CDR1 DFQATT, CDR2 SNEGSKA (reference sequence). This CDR3 is built from 13 residues. V lost 3 bases and J lost 5, with 12 bases in between.

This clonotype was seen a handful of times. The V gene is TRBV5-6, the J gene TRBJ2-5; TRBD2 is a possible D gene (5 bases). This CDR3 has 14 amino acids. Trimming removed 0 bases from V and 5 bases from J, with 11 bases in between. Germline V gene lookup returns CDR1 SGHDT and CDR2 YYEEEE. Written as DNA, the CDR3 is TGTGCCAGCAGCTTGGGGGCCGGGGTGGAGACCCAGTACTTC. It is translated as CASSLGAGVETQYF.

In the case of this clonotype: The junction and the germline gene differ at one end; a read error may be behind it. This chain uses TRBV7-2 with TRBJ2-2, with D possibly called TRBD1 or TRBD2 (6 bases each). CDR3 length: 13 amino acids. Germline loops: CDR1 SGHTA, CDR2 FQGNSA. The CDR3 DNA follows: TGTGCCAGCAGCCCGACCCGACTAGGGGGGCTGTTTTTT. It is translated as CASSPTRLGGLFF.

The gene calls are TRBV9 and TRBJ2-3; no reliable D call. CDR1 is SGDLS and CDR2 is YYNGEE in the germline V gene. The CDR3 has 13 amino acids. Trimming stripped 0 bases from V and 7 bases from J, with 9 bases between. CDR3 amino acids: CASSVAPSHTQYF. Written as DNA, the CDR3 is TGTGCCAGCAGCGTAGCCCCTTCTCATACGCAGTATTTT.

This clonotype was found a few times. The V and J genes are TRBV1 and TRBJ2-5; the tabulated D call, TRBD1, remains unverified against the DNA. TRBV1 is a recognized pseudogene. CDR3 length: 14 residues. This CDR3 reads CTSSQETGQETQYF. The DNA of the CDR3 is TGCACCAGCAGCCAAGAGACAGGACAAGAGACCCAGTACTTC.

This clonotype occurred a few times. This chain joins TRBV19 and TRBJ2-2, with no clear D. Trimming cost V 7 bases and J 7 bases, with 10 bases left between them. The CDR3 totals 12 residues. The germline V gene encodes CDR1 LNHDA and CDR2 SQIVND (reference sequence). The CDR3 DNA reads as TGTGCCAGTACAAAGAAGATCGGGGAGCTGTTTTTT. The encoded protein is CASTKKIGELFF.

The CDR3 loop reads CASSFVAVGVARYEQYF. The CDR3 DNA follows: TGTGCCAGCAGCTTCGTCGCCGTGGGAGTGGCCAGGTACGAGCAGTACTTC. The chain couples TRBV5-4 to TRBJ2-7; D possibly corresponds to TRBD2 (5 bases). CDR1 is SGHNT, CDR2 YYREEE, per germline (reference sequence). Trimming removed 2 bases from V and 4 bases from J, with 22 bases in between. The CDR3 totals 17 residues.

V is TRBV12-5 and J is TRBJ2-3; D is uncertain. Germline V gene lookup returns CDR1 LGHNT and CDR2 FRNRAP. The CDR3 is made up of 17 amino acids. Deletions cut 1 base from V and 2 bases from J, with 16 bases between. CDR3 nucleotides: TGTGCTAGTGGTTTGGGTGCCCTTCGTGCTCCCACAGATACGCAGTATTTT. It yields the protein CASGLGALRAPTDTQYF.

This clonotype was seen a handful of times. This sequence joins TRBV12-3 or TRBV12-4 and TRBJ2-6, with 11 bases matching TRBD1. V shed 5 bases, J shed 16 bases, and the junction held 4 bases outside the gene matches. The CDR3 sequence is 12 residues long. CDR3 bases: TGTGCCAGCAGTCCGGACAGGGGGCCTCTGACTTTC. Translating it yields CASSPDRGPLTF.

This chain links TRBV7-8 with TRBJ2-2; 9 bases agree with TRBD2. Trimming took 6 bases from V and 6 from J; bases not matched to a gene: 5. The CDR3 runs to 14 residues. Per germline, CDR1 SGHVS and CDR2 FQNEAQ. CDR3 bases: TGTGCCAGCAGAACGAGACTAGCGGCCGGGGAGCTGTTTTTT. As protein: CASRTRLAAGELFF.

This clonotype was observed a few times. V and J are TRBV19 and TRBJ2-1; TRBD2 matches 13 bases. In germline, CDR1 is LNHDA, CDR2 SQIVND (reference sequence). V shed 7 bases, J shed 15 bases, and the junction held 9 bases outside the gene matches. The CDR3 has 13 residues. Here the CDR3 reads CASTTSGRASLFF. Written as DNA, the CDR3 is TGTGCCAGTACTACTAGCGGGAGGGCCTCGCTGTTCTTC.

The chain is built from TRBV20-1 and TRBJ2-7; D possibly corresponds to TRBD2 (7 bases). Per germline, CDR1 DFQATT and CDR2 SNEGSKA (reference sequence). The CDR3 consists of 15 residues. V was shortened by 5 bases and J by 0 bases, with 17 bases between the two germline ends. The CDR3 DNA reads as TGCAGTGCTCGACCCGGGGGGCACAGCTCCTACGAGCAGTACTTC. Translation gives CSARPGGHSSYEQYF.

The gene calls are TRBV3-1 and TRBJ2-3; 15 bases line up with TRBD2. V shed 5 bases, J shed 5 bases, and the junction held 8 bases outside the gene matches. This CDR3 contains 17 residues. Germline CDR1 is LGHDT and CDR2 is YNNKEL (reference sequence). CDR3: CASSLRTSGRARDTQYF. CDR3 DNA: TGTGCCAGCAGCTTACGGACTAGCGGGAGGGCAAGAGATACGCAGTATTTT.

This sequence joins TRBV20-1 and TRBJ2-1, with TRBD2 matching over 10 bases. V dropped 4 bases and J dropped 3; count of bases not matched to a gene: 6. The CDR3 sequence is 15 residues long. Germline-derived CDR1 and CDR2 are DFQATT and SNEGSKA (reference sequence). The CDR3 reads CSAKVRTSGYNEQFF. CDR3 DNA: TGCAGTGCTAAGGTGCGGACTAGCGGCTACAATGAGCAGTTCTTC.

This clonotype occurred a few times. CDR3 loop: CASCASDTQYF. CDR3 in DNA: TGTGCCAGTTGTGCTTCGGATACGCAGTATTTT. V gene TRBV12-3 or TRBV12-4 combines with J gene TRBJ2-3; D is undetermined. CDR3 length equals 11 residues. V lost 9 bases and J 6 bases, leaving 10 bases between the germline ends.

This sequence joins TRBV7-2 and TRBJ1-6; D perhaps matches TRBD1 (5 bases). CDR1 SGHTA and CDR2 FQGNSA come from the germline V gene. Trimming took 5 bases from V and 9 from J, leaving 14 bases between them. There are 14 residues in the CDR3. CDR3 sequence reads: CASSLRDSGSPLHF. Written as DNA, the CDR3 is TGTGCCAGCAGCCTACGGGACTCGGGTTCACCCCTCCACTTT. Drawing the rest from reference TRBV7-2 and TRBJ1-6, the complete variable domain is GAGVSQSPSNKVTEKGKDVELRCDPISGHTALYWYRQSLGQGLEFLIYFQGNSAPDKSGLPSDRFSAERTGGSVSTLTIQRTQQEDSAVYLCASSLRDSGSPLHFGNGTRLTVT.

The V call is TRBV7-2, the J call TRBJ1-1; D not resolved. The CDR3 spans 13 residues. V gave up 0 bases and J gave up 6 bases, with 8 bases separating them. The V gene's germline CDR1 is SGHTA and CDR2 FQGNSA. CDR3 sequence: CASSLARTPEAFF. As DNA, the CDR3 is TGTGCCAGCAGCTTAGCGAGGACCCCTGAAGCTTTCTTT.

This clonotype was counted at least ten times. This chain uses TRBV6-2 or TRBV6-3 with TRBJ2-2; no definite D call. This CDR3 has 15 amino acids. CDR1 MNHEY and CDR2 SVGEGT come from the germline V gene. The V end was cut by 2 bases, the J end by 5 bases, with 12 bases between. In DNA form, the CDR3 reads TGTGCCAGCAGTTACATCTCGAGGCCGACCGGGGAGCTGTTTTTT. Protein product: CASSYISRPTGELFF.

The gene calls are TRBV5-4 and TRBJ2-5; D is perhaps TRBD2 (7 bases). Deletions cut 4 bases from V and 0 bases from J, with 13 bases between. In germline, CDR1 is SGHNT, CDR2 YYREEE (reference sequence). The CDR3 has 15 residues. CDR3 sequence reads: CASSKGGVHQETQYF. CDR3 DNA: TGTGCCAGCAGCAAGGGGGGGGTCCACCAAGAGACCCAGTACTTC.

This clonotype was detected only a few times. This CDR3 reads CSYLAGAETQYF. The CDR3, as DNA: TGCAGCTATTTAGCGGGAGCTGAGACCCAGTACTTC. The rearrangement links TRBV29-1 to TRBJ2-5, with 9 bases fitting TRBD2. V trimming: 8 bases; J trimming: 5 bases; junction bases outside the gene matches: 6. This CDR3 has 12 amino acids. Germline loops: CDR1 SQVTM, CDR2 ANQGSEA.

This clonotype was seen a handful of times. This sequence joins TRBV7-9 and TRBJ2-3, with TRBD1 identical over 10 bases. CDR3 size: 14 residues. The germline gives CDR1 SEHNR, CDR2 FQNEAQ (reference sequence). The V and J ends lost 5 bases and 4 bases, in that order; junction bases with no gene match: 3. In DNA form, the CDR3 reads TGTGCCAGCAGCATAGGACAGGGGGCAGATACGCAGTATTTT. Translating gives CASSIGQGADTQYF.

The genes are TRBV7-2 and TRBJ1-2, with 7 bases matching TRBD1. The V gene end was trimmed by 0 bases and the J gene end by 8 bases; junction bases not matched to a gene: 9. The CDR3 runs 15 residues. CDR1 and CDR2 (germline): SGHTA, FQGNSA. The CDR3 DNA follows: TGTGCCAGCAGCTTAGCGGATCCAGGGGGTGGCGGCTACACCTTC. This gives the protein CASSLADPGGGGYTF. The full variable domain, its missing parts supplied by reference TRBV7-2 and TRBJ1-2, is GAGVSQSPSNKVTEKGKDVELRCDPISGHTALYWYRQSLGQGLEFLIYFQGNSAPDKSGLPSDRFSAERTGGSVSTLTIQRTQQEDSAVYLCASSLADPGGGGYTFGSGTRLTVV.